These T cell receptor beta chains were read from a single sample in a study of T-cell reconstitution after alpha-beta-depleted transplantation in children. TCRdb reprocessed the PCR reads with MiXCR, giving one entry per CDR3 protein. The sample consists of fewer than 150,000 distinct CDR3 sequences, about 9.5% of them appearing once. The specimen comprised PBMCs, mostly from graft donor cells, sampled 180 days after TCRalphabeta/CD19-depleted stem cell transplant. These receptors all come from a girl less than two years old who had a stem cell transplant for combined immunodeficiency, so the T cells may come from the graft donor. CDR3s include the opening cysteine and the closing phenylalanine or tryptophan. Each record gives: V gene, J gene, D gene, clone size, CDR3 protein. A D gene is named only where the DNA matches it firmly. Clone sizes are given selectively: once, few, many, or a class where the clone is expanded.

TRBV29-1,TRBJ2-7,NA,few,CSVEDGSYEQYF
TRBV5-1,TRBJ1-2,TRBD1,few,CASSFRDRYYGYTF
TRBV12-3/TRBV12-4,TRBJ2-5,TRBD1,few,CASSPQGAVTQYF
TRBV20-1,TRBJ2-7,NA,NA,CSAFNPGVGSYEQYF
TRBV4-3,TRBJ2-1,TRBD2,few,CASSQDRTSGAYNEQFF
TRBV7-3,TRBJ2-3,TRBD2,NA,CASSLNGRGGDTQYF
TRBV10-3,TRBJ2-2,TRBD2,NA,CAIRMPGLAGGPAGELFF
TRBV7-9,TRBJ1-1,NA,few,CASSLASGRRAEAFF
TRBV5-1,TRBJ2-1,TRBD2,NA,CASSPGLADNEQFF
TRBV20-1,TRBJ2-1,TRBD2,few,CSARKVAGGNEQFF
TRBV20-1,TRBJ2-3,NA,few,CSARAPPDTQYF
TRBV20-1,TRBJ2-1,NA,NA,CSARGGGSSYNEQFF
TRBV19,TRBJ2-1,TRBD2,NA,CASSISGLAGEYNEQFF
TRBV20-1,TRBJ2-5,NA,many,CSARDQAGWRETQYF
TRBV11-1,TRBJ2-7,NA,many,CASSLAGWDTYGDSYEQYF
TRBV9,TRBJ2-7,NA,NA,CASGNNRDDEQYF
TRBV3-1,TRBJ2-5,TRBD1,few,CASSLFIQGVQETQYF
TRBV7-2,TRBJ2-5,TRBD1,NA,CASSLADRVETQYF
TRBV4-3,TRBJ1-3,NA,NA,CASSLGTSSSGNTIYF
TRBV29-1,TRBJ2-1,TRBD2,many,CSVEKVGGPFNEQFF
TRBV20-1,TRBJ2-5,NA,NA,CSARDGPSSQETQYF
TRBV9,TRBJ1-6,NA,NA,CASSASGPGRSPLHF
TRBV7-3,TRBJ2-1,TRBD2,few,CASSLAGGKYNEQFF
TRBV12-3/TRBV12-4,TRBJ2-5,TRBD1,few,CASSTGGWETQYF
TRBV28,TRBJ2-1,NA,few,CASSGGPYNEQFF
TRBV6-5,TRBJ1-1,NA,few,CASSYFSNTEAFF
TRBV12-3/TRBV12-4,TRBJ2-7,NA,NA,CASSFGSEQYF
TRBV12-3/TRBV12-4,TRBJ2-1,NA,many,CASSFSTSQGYNEQFF
TRBV7-9,TRBJ2-3,NA,NA,CASSLPPKTDTQYF
TRBV20-1,TRBJ2-3,NA,few,CSARDRGRGNTQYF
TRBV12-3/TRBV12-4,TRBJ2-5,TRBD1,NA,CASSPTGVATQYF
TRBV9,TRBJ2-3,TRBD1,few,CASSTLTGSDTQYF
TRBV27,TRBJ2-1,TRBD2,NA,CASSLRVAGASYNEQFF
TRBV5-1,TRBJ2-1,TRBD2,few,CASSLDGTSGSYNEQFF
TRBV20-1,TRBJ2-1,NA,few,CSARPEGYNEQFF
TRBV12-3/TRBV12-4,TRBJ2-3,NA,few,CASSPEWGDTQYF
TRBV14,TRBJ2-3,TRBD2,NA,CASSQGLRLAGRTTDTQYF
TRBV3-1,TRBJ2-5,TRBD2,NA,CASRQVSGGAGKTQYF
TRBV20-1,TRBJ1-2,NA,NA,CSAGTRAHYGYTF
TRBV2,TRBJ2-2,TRBD2,NA,CASSGLAGAAGELFF
TRBV2,TRBJ2-7,NA,NA,CASSGDSTYEQYF
TRBV6-2/TRBV6-3,TRBJ2-1,TRBD1,NA,CASSYQGAPNNEQFF
TRBV20-1,TRBJ2-7,TRBD1,few,CSARGRTGRYEQYF
TRBV18,TRBJ2-5,TRBD1,NA,CASSPRTGDQETQYF
TRBV12-3/TRBV12-4,TRBJ2-1,TRBD2,few,CASSPGLANAEQFF
TRBV20-1,TRBJ1-2,NA,NA,CSAMESNYGYTF
TRBV12-3/TRBV12-4,TRBJ1-2,NA,few,CASTPTGGNYGYTF
TRBV9,TRBJ2-3,NA,many,CASSVVANRTDTQYF
TRBV20-1,TRBJ1-5,NA,few,CSAHDSPYSNQPQHF
TRBV3-1,TRBJ2-7,TRBD2,once,CACSPLAGGPIRSSYEQYF
TRBV7-8,TRBJ2-2,TRBD1,NA,CASSLAGTGLAGELFF
TRBV5-1,TRBJ2-1,TRBD1,few,CASSLGDRAYNEQFF
TRBV5-1,TRBJ2-1,NA,few,CASSFDSPLYNEQFF
TRBV7-8,TRBJ2-5,TRBD2,NA,CASSLGGLAGEGETQYF
TRBV5-5,TRBJ2-7,NA,NA,CASSLIALLFYEQYF